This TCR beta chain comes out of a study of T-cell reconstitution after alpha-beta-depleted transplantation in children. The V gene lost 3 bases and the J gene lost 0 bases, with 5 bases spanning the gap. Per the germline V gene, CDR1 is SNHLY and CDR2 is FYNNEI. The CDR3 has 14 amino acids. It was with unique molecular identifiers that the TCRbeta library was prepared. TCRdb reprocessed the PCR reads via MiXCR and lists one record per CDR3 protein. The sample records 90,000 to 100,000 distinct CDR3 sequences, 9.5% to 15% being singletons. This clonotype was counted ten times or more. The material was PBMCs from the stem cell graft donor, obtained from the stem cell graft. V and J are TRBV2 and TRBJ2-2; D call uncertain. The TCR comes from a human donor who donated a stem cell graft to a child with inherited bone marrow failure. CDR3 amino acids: CASSDRTNTGELFF. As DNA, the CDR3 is TGTGCCAGCAGTGACAGAACGAACACCGGGGAGCTGTTTTTT.